This is a list of T cell receptor beta chains from one sample in a study of identical twins. One entry per CDR3 protein, called by TCRdb with MiXCR from the 5' RACE reads. The sample records under 350,000 distinct CDR3 sequences, more than 8% being singletons. The sample also formed part of further work on yellow fever vaccine responses in identical twins.

Sequenced material: CD8+ T cells sorted from blood. The receptor set was obtained from a woman between 18 and 29 years old in good health. Both conserved end residues are part of each CDR3. Fields, in order: D gene, clone size, J gene, CDR3 length, V gene, CDR3 DNA, CDR3 protein. D genes are given only for firm matches. Rows may omit the clone size; those that give it use once, few, many or a size class.

d_call: TRBD2
clone_size: few
j_call: TRBJ2-1
cdr3_length: 15
v_call: TRBV6-2/TRBV6-3
cdr3_nt: TGTGCCAGCAGTTATCCGGGACTAGCGGGGGGCGAGCAGTTCTTC
cdr3_aa: CASSYPGLAGGEQFF

d_call: NA
clone_size: NA
j_call: TRBJ2-1
cdr3_length: 13
v_call: TRBV4-2
cdr3_nt: TGTGCCAGCAGCCAAGATTTGGGTAATGAGCAGTTCTTC
cdr3_aa: CASSQDLGNEQFF

d_call: TRBD2
clone_size: NA
j_call: TRBJ2-1
cdr3_length: 13
v_call: TRBV7-8
cdr3_nt: TGTGCCAGCAGCTCGGGACTAGATCATGAGCAGTTCTTC
cdr3_aa: CASSSGLDHEQFF

d_call: NA
clone_size: many
j_call: TRBJ2-5
cdr3_length: 15
v_call: TRBV11-2
cdr3_nt: TGTGCCAGCAGCTCCCACGCCGCCCTCGTTGAGACCCAGTACTTC
cdr3_aa: CASSSHAALVETQYF

d_call: NA
clone_size: NA
j_call: TRBJ2-1
cdr3_length: 14
v_call: TRBV4-2
cdr3_nt: TGTGCCAGCAGCCCGGGGACCTACTACAATGAGCAGTTCTTC
cdr3_aa: CASSPGTYYNEQFF

d_call: NA
clone_size: NA
j_call: TRBJ1-2
cdr3_length: 14
v_call: TRBV28
cdr3_nt: TGTGCCAGCAGTCATGGGACGGAATACTATGGCTACACCTTC
cdr3_aa: CASSHGTEYYGYTF

d_call: NA
clone_size: few
j_call: TRBJ2-6
cdr3_length: 17
v_call: TRBV7-6
cdr3_nt: TGTGCCAGCAGCGGGGGGAGTAACCGCTCTGGGGCCAACGTCCTGACTTTC
cdr3_aa: CASSGGSNRSGANVLTF

d_call: NA
clone_size: many
j_call: TRBJ2-5
cdr3_length: 17
v_call: TRBV10-3
cdr3_nt: TGTGCCATCAGTGAGTCTAAAGAGATTTTTTTCCAAGAGACCCAGTACTTC
cdr3_aa: CAISESKEIFFQETQYF

d_call: TRBD1
clone_size: many
j_call: TRBJ1-2
cdr3_length: 15
v_call: TRBV29-1
cdr3_nt: TGCAGCGTCGCAGTCCCGGGACAGGGGTACTATGGCTACACCTTC
cdr3_aa: CSVAVPGQGYYGYTF

d_call: TRBD2
clone_size: NA
j_call: TRBJ2-1
cdr3_length: 14
v_call: TRBV28
cdr3_nt: TGTGCCAGCAGGGTAGCGGGAGCCAACAATGAGCAGTTCTTC
cdr3_aa: CASRVAGANNEQFF

d_call: NA
clone_size: NA
j_call: TRBJ2-7
cdr3_length: 13
v_call: TRBV5-6
cdr3_nt: TGTGCCAGCAGCGGCTCTGGGCGCTACGAGCAGTACTTC
cdr3_aa: CASSGSGRYEQYF

d_call: TRBD1
clone_size: many
j_call: TRBJ1-2
cdr3_length: 13
v_call: TRBV29-1
cdr3_nt: TGCAGCGTTCCCGACAGGGCTGACTATGGCTACACCTTC
cdr3_aa: CSVPDRADYGYTF

d_call: NA
clone_size: NA
j_call: TRBJ2-1
cdr3_length: 18
v_call: TRBV4-1
cdr3_nt: TGCGCCAGCAGCCAAGATCTGTATTCGGGGGTGCTATACAATGAGCAGTTCTTC
cdr3_aa: CASSQDLYSGVLYNEQFF

d_call: NA
clone_size: NA
j_call: TRBJ2-5
cdr3_length: 15
v_call: TRBV24-1
cdr3_nt: TGTGCCACCAGTGAAACGACCGGGGAAGGGGAGACCCAGTACTTC
cdr3_aa: CATSETTGEGETQYF

d_call: TRBD1
clone_size: NA
j_call: TRBJ1-5
cdr3_length: 17
v_call: TRBV6-1
cdr3_nt: TGTGCCAGCAGTCCACAATCGGGACAGGGGGCCAATCAGCCCCAGCATTTT
cdr3_aa: CASSPQSGQGANQPQHF

d_call: NA
clone_size: NA
j_call: TRBJ2-7
cdr3_length: 12
v_call: TRBV5-1
cdr3_nt: TGCGCCAGCAGCTATGAGTCCTACGAGCAGTACTTC
cdr3_aa: CASSYESYEQYF

d_call: TRBD2
clone_size: NA
j_call: TRBJ2-7
cdr3_length: 14
v_call: TRBV20-1
cdr3_nt: TGCAGTGCTAGGGACGGGACTAGTTTTCTCGAGCAGTACTTC
cdr3_aa: CSARDGTSFLEQYF

d_call: NA
clone_size: few
j_call: TRBJ1-5
cdr3_length: 15
v_call: TRBV6-1
cdr3_nt: TGTGCCAGCAGCGAAACGGTTAATATCAATCAGCCCCAGCATTTT
cdr3_aa: CASSETVNINQPQHF

d_call: TRBD1
clone_size: NA
j_call: TRBJ2-7
cdr3_length: 14
v_call: TRBV28
cdr3_nt: TGTGCCAGCAGTTTAGCCGGGACAGGGTACGAGCAGTACTTC
cdr3_aa: CASSLAGTGYEQYF

d_call: NA
clone_size: many
j_call: TRBJ1-1
cdr3_length: 17
v_call: TRBV7-9
cdr3_nt: TGTGCCAGCAGCTTAGTAGGTACTGGATTGATGGACACTGAAGCTTTCTTT
cdr3_aa: CASSLVGTGLMDTEAFF

d_call: NA
clone_size: NA
j_call: TRBJ2-7
cdr3_length: 13
v_call: TRBV28
cdr3_nt: TGTGCCAGCAAGGGCCGAATGGACTACGAGCAGTACTTC
cdr3_aa: CASKGRMDYEQYF

d_call: NA
clone_size: NA
j_call: TRBJ2-7
cdr3_length: 15
v_call: TRBV4-3
cdr3_nt: TGCGCCAGCAGCCAAGGGGCAGGGCAGGGCTACGAGCAGTACTTC
cdr3_aa: CASSQGAGQGYEQYF

d_call: TRBD1
clone_size: few
j_call: TRBJ1-2
cdr3_length: 15
v_call: TRBV5-1
cdr3_nt: TGCGCCAGCAGCTCGGGGACAGGACTGGATATAGGCTACACCTTC
cdr3_aa: CASSSGTGLDIGYTF

d_call: NA
clone_size: few
j_call: TRBJ2-7
cdr3_length: 13
v_call: TRBV12-3/TRBV12-4
cdr3_nt: TGTGCCAGCAGTCCCCAGCTTTCCTACGAGCAGTACTTC
cdr3_aa: CASSPQLSYEQYF

d_call: NA
clone_size: few
j_call: TRBJ2-1
cdr3_length: 14
v_call: TRBV15
cdr3_nt: TGTGCCACCAGCTACATGGATTTGAACAATGAGCAGTTCTTC
cdr3_aa: CATSYMDLNNEQFF

d_call: TRBD2
clone_size: few
j_call: TRBJ2-7
cdr3_length: 14
v_call: TRBV7-8
cdr3_nt: TGTGCCAGCAGCTTGGCGGGAGAGTACGACGAGCAGTACTTC
cdr3_aa: CASSLAGEYDEQYF

d_call: TRBD1
clone_size: NA
j_call: TRBJ1-1
cdr3_length: 17
v_call: TRBV7-9
cdr3_nt: TGTGCCAGCAGCCCTAGGACAGGGGGGACTTCTAACACTGAAGCTTTCTTT
cdr3_aa: CASSPRTGGTSNTEAFF

d_call: NA
clone_size: NA
j_call: TRBJ2-7
cdr3_length: 14
v_call: TRBV29-1
cdr3_nt: TGCAGCGTTGAAGTATCGGTTGTGGAAGGACAGCTATACTTC
cdr3_aa: CSVEVSVVEGQLYF

d_call: NA
clone_size: few
j_call: TRBJ1-2
cdr3_length: 14
v_call: TRBV14
cdr3_nt: TGTGCCAGCAGCCAAGTGATGAAGGGAAGCGGCTACACCTTC
cdr3_aa: CASSQVMKGSGYTF

d_call: NA
clone_size: many
j_call: TRBJ1-3
cdr3_length: 14
v_call: TRBV6-1
cdr3_nt: TGTGCCAGCAGTGTCAGGGGTAGTGGAAACACCATATATTTT
cdr3_aa: CASSVRGSGNTIYF

d_call: NA
clone_size: few
j_call: TRBJ2-3
cdr3_length: 13
v_call: TRBV5-4
cdr3_nt: TGTGCCAGCAGGGGGGACAGCACAGATACGCAGTATTTT
cdr3_aa: CASRGDSTDTQYF

d_call: NA
clone_size: many
j_call: TRBJ1-2
cdr3_length: 13
v_call: TRBV12-3/TRBV12-4
cdr3_nt: TGTGCCAGCACCATAAGGGGGGCCTGGGGCTACACCTTC
cdr3_aa: CASTIRGAWGYTF

d_call: NA
clone_size: few
j_call: TRBJ2-5
cdr3_length: 14
v_call: TRBV20-1
cdr3_nt: TGCAGTGCTAGAGACGTCCTCGAGGGAGAGACCCAGTACTTC
cdr3_aa: CSARDVLEGETQYF

d_call: NA
clone_size: NA
j_call: TRBJ2-2
cdr3_length: 13
v_call: TRBV28
cdr3_nt: TGTGCCAGCGGTCCGATAGGGCCCGGGGAGCTGTTTTTT
cdr3_aa: CASGPIGPGELFF

d_call: NA
clone_size: once
j_call: TRBJ2-7
cdr3_length: 15
v_call: TRBV4-3
cdr3_nt: TGCGCCAGCAGCCAAAACGCAGGGAACTACTACGAGCAGTACTTC
cdr3_aa: CASSQNAGNYYEQYF

d_call: NA
clone_size: once
j_call: TRBJ2-3
cdr3_length: 19
v_call: TRBV7-6
cdr3_nt: TGTGCCAGCAGCTTTAATAGCGATCTACCCGAACCCAGCACAGATACGCAGTATTTT
cdr3_aa: CASSFNSDLPEPSTDTQYF

d_call: NA
clone_size: NA
j_call: TRBJ2-1
cdr3_length: 15
v_call: TRBV4-3
cdr3_nt: TGCGCCAGCAGCCAAGCGTGGGTAGGGGGGAATGAGCAGTTCTTC
cdr3_aa: CASSQAWVGGNEQFF

d_call: NA
clone_size: many
j_call: TRBJ2-3
cdr3_length: 17
v_call: TRBV27
cdr3_nt: TGTGCCAGCAGTTCAAGAAATTCAGGGGACCACACAGATACGCAGTATTTT
cdr3_aa: CASSSRNSGDHTDTQYF

d_call: NA
clone_size: few
j_call: TRBJ2-7
cdr3_length: 15
v_call: TRBV6-5
cdr3_nt: TGTGCCAGCAGTTACGAACCCTCGCCGTCCTACGAGCAGTACTTC
cdr3_aa: CASSYEPSPSYEQYF